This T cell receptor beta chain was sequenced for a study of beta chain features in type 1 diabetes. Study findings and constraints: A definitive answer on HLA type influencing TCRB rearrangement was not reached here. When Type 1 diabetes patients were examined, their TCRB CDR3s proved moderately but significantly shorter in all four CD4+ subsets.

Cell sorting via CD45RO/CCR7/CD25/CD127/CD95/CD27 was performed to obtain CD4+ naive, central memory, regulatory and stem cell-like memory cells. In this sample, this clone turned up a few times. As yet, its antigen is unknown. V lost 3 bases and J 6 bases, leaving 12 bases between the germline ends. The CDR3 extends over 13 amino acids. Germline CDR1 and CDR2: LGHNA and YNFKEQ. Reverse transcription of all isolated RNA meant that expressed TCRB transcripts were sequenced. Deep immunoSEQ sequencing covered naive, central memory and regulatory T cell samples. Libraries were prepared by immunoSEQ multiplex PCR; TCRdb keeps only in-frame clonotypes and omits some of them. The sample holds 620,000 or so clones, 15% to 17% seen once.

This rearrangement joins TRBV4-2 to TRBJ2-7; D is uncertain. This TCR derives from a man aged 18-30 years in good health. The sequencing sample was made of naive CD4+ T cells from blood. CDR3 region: CASSQETSVEQYF. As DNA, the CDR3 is TGTGCCAGCAGCCAGGAAACAAGCGTCGAGCAGTACTTC.